The 3 T cell receptor beta chains reported below all come from one sample, sequenced in a study of regulatory T cells in long-lasting Graves disease. Time point in this sample: persistent/refractory GD, antithyroid drugs over 5 years with positive TRAb. There was RNA extracted from PBMCs, and the TCR library was made from it. iRepertoire HTBI primers and Arm-PCR of CDR3 regions built TCR beta libraries. One entry per CDR3 protein, called by TCRdb with MiXCR from the multiplex PCR reads. The sample yields around 340,000 distinct CDR3 sequences, 15% to 20% seen once. The specimen was peripheral blood mononuclear cells (PBMCs), collected when the disease was refractory, from a patient treated with antithyroid drugs. All receptors come from a female donor with Graves disease.

This clonotype turned up a few times. The V call is TRBV20-1, the J call TRBJ2-2; tentatively, D is TRBD2 (9 bases). This CDR3 spans 19 amino acids. The germline V gene encodes CDR1 DFQATT and CDR2 SNEGSKA (reference sequence). V dropped 0 bases and J dropped 5 bases, with 25 bases sitting between them. In nucleotides, the CDR3 is TGCAGTGCTAGAGATCGTTTCAGGGGGCTAGCGGGATGGACCGGGGAGCTGTTTTTT. This translates into CSARDRFRGLAGWTGELFF.

The chain uses TRBV30 and TRBJ2-5; 8 bases map to TRBD2. The CDR3 sequence is 15 residues long. Germline V gene lookup returns CDR1 GTSNPN and CDR2 SVGIG (reference sequence). V shed 1 base and J 5 bases; nucleotides not matched to a gene: 9. CDR3 amino acids: CAWSGLAGGFETQYF. The CDR3 bases are TGTGCCTGGAGTGGCCTTGCGGGAGGATTTGAGACCCAGTACTTC.

Ten or more counts support this clonotype. This chain links TRBV6-1 with TRBJ2-7, with a possible D match to TRBD2 (5 bases). V lost 6 bases to trimming and J lost 3 bases, with 15 bases between them. Germline lookup yields CDR1 MNHNS and CDR2 SASEGT. This CDR3 comprises 14 residues. The CDR3 is CASSRNPTSYEQYF. The CDR3 DNA is TGTGCCAGCAGCCGGAACCCCACTAGCTACGAGCAGTACTTC.